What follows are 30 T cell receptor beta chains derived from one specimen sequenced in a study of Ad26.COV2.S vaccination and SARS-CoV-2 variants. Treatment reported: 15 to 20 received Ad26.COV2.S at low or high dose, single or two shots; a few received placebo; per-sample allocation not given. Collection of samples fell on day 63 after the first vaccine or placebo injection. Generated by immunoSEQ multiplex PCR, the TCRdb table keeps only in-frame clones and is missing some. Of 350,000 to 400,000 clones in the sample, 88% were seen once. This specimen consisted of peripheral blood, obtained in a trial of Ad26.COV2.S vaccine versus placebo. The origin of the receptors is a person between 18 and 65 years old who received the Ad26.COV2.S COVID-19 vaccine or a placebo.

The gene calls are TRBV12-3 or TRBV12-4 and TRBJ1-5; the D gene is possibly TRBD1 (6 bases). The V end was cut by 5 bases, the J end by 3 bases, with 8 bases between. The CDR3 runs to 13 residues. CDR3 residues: CASSGQYNQPQHF. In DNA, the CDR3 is TGTGCCAGCAGTGGACAGTACAATCAGCCCCAGCATTTT.

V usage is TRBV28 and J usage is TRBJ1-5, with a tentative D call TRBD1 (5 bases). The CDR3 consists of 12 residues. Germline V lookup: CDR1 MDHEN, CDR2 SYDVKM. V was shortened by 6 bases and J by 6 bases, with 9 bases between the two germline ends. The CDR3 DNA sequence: TGTGCCAGCAGGACAGAGAGTCAGCCCCAGCATTTT. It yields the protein CASRTESQPQHF.

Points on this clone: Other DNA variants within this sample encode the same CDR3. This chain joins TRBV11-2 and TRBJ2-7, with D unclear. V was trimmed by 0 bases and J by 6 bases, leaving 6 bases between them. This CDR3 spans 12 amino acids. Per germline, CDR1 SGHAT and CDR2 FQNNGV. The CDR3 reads CASSLDRVEQYF. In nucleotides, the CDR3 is TGTGCCAGCAGCTTAGATCGAGTCGAGCAGTACTTC.

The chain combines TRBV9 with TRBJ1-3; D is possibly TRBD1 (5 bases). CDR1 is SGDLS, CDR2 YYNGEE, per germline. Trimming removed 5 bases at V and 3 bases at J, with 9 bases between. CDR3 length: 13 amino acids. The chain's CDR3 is CASSEGFGNTIYF. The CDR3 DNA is TGTGCCAGCAGTGAGGGGTTTGGAAACACCATATATTTT.

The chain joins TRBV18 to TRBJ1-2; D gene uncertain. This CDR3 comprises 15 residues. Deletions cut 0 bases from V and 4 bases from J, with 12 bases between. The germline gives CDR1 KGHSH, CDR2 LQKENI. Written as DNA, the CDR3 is TGTGCCAGCTCACCACCGCCCGAACAGTCCTATGGCTACACCTTC. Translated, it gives CASSPPPEQSYGYTF.

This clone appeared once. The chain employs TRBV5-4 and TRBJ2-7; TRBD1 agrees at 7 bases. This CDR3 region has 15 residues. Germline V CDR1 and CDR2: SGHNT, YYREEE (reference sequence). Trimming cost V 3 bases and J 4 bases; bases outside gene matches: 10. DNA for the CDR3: TGTGCCAGCAGCTGGGGCCGGGACAGTTCTTACGAGCAGTACTTC. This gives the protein CASSWGRDSSYEQYF.

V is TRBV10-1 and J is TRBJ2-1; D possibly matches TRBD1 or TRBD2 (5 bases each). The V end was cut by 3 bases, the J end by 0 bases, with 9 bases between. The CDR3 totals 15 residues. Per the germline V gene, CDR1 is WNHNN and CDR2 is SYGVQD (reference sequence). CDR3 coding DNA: TGCGCCAGCAGTGACCCCGGGGCCTCCTACAATGAGCAGTTCTTC. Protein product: CASSDPGASYNEQFF.

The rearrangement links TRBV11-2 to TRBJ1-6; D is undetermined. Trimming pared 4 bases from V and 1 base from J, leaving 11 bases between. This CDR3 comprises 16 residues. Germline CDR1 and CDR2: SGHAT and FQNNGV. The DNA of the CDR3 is TGTGCCAGCAGCTCGATCCTAGGATCCTATAATTCACCCCTCCACTTT. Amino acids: CASSSILGSYNSPLHF.

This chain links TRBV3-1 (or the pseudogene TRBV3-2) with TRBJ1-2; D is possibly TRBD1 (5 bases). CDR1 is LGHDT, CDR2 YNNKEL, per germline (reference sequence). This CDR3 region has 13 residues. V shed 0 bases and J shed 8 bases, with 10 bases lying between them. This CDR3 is CASSQDRGDGYTF. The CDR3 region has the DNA TGTGCCAGCAGCCAAGACCGGGGGGACGGCTACACCTTC.

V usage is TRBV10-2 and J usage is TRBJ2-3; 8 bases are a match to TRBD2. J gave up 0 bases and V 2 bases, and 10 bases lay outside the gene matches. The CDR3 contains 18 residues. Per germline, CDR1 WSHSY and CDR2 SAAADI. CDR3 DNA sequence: TGCGCCAGCAGTGAGATGTCGGGGGGGTTAACTAGCACAGATACGCAGTATTTT. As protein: CASSEMSGGLTSTDTQYF.

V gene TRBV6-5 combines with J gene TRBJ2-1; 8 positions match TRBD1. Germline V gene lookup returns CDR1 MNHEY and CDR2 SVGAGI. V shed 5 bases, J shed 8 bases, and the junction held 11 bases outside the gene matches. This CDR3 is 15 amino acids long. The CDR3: CASSTSGTGTHEQFF. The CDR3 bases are TGTGCCAGCAGTACTTCCGGGACAGGAACCCATGAGCAGTTCTTC.

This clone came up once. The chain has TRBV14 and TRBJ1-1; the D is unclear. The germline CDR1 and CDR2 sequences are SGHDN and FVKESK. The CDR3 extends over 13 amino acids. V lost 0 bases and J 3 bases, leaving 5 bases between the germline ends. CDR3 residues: CASSQDRDTEAFF. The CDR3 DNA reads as TGTGCCAGCAGCCAAGATAGGGACACTGAAGCTTTCTTT.

This chain's CDR3 is CASSASERGQYF. The CDR3, as DNA: TGTGCCAGCAGCGCTTCGGAGCGAGGCCAGTACTTC. The rearrangement uses TRBV12-3 or TRBV12-4 and TRBJ2-5, with no clear D. V lost 6 bases and J 10 bases, leaving 15 bases between the germline ends. The CDR3 runs to 12 residues.

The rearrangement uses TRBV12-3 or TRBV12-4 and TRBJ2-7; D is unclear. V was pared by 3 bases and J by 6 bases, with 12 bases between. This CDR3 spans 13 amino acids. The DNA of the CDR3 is TGTGCCAGCAGTTTTCTTAGGGAAGGCGAGCAGTACTTC. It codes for CASSFLREGEQYF.

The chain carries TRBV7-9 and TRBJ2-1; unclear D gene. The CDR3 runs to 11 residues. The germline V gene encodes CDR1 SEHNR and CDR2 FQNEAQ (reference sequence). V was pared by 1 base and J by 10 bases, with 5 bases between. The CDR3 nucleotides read TGTGCCAGCAGCTTAGAAATCGAGCAGTTCTTC. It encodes CASSLEIEQFF.

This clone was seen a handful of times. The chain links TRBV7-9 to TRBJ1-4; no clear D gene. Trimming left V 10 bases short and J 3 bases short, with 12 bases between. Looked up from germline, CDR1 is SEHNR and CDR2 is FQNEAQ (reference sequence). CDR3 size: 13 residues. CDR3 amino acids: CATGRDANEKLFF. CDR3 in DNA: TGTGCCACCGGGAGGGATGCTAATGAAAAACTGTTTTTT.

The DNA for the CDR3 is TGCGCCAGCAGCTTGGCCACCAGGAGGACAGATACGCAGTATTTT. This gives the protein CASSLATRRTDTQYF. The rearrangement links TRBV5-1 to TRBJ2-3, with D tentatively TRBD2 (5 bases). Germline V gene data show CDR1 as SGHRS and CDR2 as YFSETQ. V gave up 0 bases and J gave up 3 bases, with 11 bases separating them. The CDR3 consists of 15 residues.

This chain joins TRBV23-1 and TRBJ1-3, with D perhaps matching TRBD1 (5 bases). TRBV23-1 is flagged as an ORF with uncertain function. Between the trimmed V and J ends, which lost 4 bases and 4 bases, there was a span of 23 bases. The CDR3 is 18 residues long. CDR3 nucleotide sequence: TGCGCCAGCAGTCCTAATACCCGGGGGAACCAGTGGGGAAACACCATATATTTT. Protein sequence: CASSPNTRGNQWGNTIYF.

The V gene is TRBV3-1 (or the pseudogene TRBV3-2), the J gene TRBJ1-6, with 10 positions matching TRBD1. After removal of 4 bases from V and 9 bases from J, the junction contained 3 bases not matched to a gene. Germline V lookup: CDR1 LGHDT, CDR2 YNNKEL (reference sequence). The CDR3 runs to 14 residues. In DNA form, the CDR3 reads TGTGCCAGCAGCCCCCGGGACAGGGGTTCACCCCTCCACTTT. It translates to CASSPRDRGSPLHF.

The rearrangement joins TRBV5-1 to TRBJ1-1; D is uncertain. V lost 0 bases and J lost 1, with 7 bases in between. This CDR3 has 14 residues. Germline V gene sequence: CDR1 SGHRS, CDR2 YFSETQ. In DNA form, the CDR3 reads TGCGCCAGCAGCTTGGGACTGCCGAACACTGAAGCTTTCTTT. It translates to CASSLGLPNTEAFF.

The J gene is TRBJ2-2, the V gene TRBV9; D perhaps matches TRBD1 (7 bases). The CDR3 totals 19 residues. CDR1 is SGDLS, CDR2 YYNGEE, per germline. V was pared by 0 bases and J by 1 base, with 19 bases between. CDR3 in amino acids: CASSVALMEGAMNTGELFF. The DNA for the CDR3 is TGTGCCAGCAGCGTAGCACTAATGGAGGGGGCAATGAACACCGGGGAGCTGTTTTTT. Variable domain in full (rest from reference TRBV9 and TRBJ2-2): DSGVTQTPKHLITATGQRVTLRCSPRSGDLSVYWYQQSLDQGLQFLIQYYNGEERAKGNILERFSAQQFPDLHSELNLSSLELGDSALYFCASSVALMEGAMNTGELFFGEGSRLTVL.

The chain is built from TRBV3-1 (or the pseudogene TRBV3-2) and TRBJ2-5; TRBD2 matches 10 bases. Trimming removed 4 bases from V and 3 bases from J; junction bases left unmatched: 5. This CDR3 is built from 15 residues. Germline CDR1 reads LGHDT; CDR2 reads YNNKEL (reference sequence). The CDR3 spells CASSPRTSGEETQYF. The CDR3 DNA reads TGTGCCAGCAGCCCCCGGACTAGCGGAGAAGAGACCCAGTACTTC.

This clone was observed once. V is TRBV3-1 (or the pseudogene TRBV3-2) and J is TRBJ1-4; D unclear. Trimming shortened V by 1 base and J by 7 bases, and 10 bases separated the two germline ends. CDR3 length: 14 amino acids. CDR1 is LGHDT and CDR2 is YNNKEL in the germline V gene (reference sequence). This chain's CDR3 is CASSQVRRGEKLFF. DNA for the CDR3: TGTGCCAGCAGCCAAGTCAGAAGAGGTGAAAAACTGTTTTTT.

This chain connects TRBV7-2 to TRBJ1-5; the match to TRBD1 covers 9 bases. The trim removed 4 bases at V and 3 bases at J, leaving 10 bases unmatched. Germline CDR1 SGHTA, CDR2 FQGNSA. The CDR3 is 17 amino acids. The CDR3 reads CASSSSFGTGLNQPQHF. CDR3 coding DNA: TGTGCCAGCAGCTCCTCCTTCGGGACAGGGCTCAATCAGCCCCAGCATTTT. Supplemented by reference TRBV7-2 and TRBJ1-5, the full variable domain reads GAGVSQSPSNKVTEKGKDVELRCDPISGHTALYWYRQSLGQGLEFLIYFQGNSAPDKSGLPSDRFSAERTGGSVSTLTIQRTQQEDSAVYLCASSSSFGTGLNQPQHFGDGTRLSIL.

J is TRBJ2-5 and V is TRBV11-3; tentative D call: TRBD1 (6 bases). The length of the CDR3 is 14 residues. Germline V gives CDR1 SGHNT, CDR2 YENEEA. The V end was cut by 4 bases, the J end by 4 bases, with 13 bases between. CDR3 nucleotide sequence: TGTGCCAGCAGCTACCGGGACAAACCAGAGACCCAGTACTTC. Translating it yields CASSYRDKPETQYF.

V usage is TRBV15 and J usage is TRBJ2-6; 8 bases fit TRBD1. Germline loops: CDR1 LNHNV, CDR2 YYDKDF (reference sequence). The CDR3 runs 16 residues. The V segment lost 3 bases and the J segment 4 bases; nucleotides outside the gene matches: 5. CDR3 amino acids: CATSRDRASGANVLTF. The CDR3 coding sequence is TGTGCCACCAGCAGGGACAGGGCATCAGGGGCCAACGTCCTGACTTTC.

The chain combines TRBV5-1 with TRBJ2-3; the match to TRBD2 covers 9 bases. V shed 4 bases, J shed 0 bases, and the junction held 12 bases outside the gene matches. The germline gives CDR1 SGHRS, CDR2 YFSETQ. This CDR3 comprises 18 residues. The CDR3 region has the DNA TGCGCCAGCAGCCGAGTGAGCGGGGGGCCCACTAGCACAGATACGCAGTATTTT. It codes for CASSRVSGGPTSTDTQYF.

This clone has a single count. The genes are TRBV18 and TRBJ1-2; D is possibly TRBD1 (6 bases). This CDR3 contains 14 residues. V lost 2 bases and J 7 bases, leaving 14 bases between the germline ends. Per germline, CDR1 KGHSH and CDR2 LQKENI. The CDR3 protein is CASSPGQYISGYTF. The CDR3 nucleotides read TGTGCCAGCTCACCAGGACAGTACATTAGTGGCTACACCTTC. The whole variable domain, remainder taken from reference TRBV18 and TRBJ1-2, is NAGVMQNPRHLVRRRGQEARLRCSPMKGHSHVYWYRQLPEEGLKFMVYLQKENIIDESGMPKERFSAEFPKEGPSILRIQQVVRGDSAAYFCASSPGQYISGYTFGSGTRLTVV.

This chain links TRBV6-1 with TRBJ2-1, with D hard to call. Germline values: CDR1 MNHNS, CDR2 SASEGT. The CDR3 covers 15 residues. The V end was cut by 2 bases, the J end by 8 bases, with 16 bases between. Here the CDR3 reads CASSETESPLDEQFF. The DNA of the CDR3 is TGTGCCAGCAGTGAAACGGAGAGTCCATTGGATGAGCAGTTCTTC.

CDR3 nucleotides: TGTGCCAGCAGCGATCCGGGTTCCGTTAAAGCTTTCTTT. Translated: CASSDPGSVKAFF. The genes are TRBV6-6 and TRBJ1-1; D ambiguous. The V end was cut by 6 bases, the J end by 9 bases, with 17 bases between. The CDR3 consists of 13 residues. Germline V lookup: CDR1 MNHNY, CDR2 SVGAGI (reference sequence).